This T cell receptor (beta chain) is drawn from a study of metastatic and nonmetastatic thyroid tumors. Study overall: It was across blood and tumor or nodule tissue from malignant and benign thyroid patients that repertoires were compared. Findings and limits, study-wide: Malignant tumors reportedly showed significantly higher TCR beta diversity than benign nodules in both blood and tumor.

Per the study methods: CDR3 was compared across clinicopathological groups, and the resulting differences were used to build a distant-metastasis classifier for papillary thyroid cancer. Using MiXCR, TCRdb reanalyzed the PCR reads. TCRdb's processing, not the authors' own work, is the source of the V and J calls. The sample has roughly 40,000 clones, 17% seen once; the top ten hold roughly 6.2%. This clone was recorded at least ten times. Its antigen is not identified. V shed 3 bases, J shed 0 bases, and the junction held 5 bases outside the gene matches. CDR3 length: 16 amino acids. Germline V lookup: CDR1 LGHNA, CDR2 YNFKEQ. All patients were untreated before thyroid surgery.

The source of this sequence is a male donor with papillary thyroid cancer or a benign thyroid nodule (not recorded which). Some clones in this sample may be carry-over from other donors' samples. The V gene is TRBV4-2, the J gene TRBJ2-1; 7 nucleotides match TRBD2. Sequencing was done on a sample of blood. This chain's CDR3 is CASSQSSGSSYNEQFF. CDR3 DNA sequence: TGTGCCAGCAGCCAGTCTAGCGGCAGCTCCTACAATGAGCAGTTCTTC.